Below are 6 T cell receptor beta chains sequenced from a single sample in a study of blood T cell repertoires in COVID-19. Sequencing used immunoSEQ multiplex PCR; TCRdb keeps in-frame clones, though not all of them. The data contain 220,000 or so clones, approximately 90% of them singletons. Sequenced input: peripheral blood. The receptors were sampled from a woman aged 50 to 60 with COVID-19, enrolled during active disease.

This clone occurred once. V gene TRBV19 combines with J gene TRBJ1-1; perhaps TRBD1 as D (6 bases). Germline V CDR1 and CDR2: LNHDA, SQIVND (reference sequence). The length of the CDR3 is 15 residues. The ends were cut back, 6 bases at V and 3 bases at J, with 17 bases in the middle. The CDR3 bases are TGTGCCAGTAGCCTAGAGGGGGTCCGGGACACTGAAGCTTTCTTT. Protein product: CASSLEGVRDTEAFF.

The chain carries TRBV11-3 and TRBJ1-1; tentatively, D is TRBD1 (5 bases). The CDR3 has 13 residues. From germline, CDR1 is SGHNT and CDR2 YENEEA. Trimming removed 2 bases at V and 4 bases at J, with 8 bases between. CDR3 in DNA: TGTGCCAGCAGCTTAATTACAGGCACTGAAGCTTTCTTT. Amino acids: CASSLITGTEAFF.

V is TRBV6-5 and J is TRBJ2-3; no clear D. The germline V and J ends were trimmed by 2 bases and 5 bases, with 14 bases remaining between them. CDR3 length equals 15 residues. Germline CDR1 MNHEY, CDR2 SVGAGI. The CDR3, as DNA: TGTGCCAGCAGTTACGGAACCGAAAGAGGAGATACGCAGTATTTT. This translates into CASSYGTERGDTQYF.

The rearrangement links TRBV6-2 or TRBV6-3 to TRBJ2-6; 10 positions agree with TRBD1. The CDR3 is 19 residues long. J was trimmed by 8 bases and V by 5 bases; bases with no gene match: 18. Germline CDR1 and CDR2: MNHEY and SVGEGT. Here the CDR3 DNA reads TGTGCCAGCAGTCAACCCCCGGACAGGGGGGAAATGGGAACCAACGTCCTGACTTTC. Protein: CASSQPPDRGEMGTNVLTF.

The chain's CDR3 is CASSLESAGEKLFF. The CDR3 nucleotides are TGTGCCAGCAGCTTAGAGTCTGCGGGTGAAAAACTGTTTTTT. The J gene is TRBJ1-4, the V gene TRBV11-3; D gene ambiguous. CDR3 length: 14 residues. V dropped 0 bases and J dropped 7 bases, with 9 bases sitting between them. Germline CDR1 SGHNT, CDR2 YENEEA. The full variable domain, completed using reference TRBV11-3 and TRBJ1-4, is EAGVVQSPRYKIIEKKQPVAFWCNPISGHNTLYWYLQNLGQGPELLIRYENEEAVDDSQLPKDRFSAERLKGVDSTLKIQPAELGDSAVYLCASSLESAGEKLFFGSGTQLSVL.

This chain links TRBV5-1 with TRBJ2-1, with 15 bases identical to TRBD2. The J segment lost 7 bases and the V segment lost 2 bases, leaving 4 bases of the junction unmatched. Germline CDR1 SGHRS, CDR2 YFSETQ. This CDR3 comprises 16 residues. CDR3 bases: TGCGCCAGCAGCTTTAAGGGACTAGCGGGGGGTAATGAGCAGTTCTTC. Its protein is CASSFKGLAGGNEQFF.